This note documents a single T cell receptor beta chain sequence. Its specificity is not known. The germline CDR1 and CDR2 sequences are MDHEN and SYDVKM. The CDR3 consists of 14 residues. J lost 5 bases, V lost 5 bases, and 8 bases had no gene match. This sample is drawn from a study of T cells in localized non-small cell lung cancer. Data came from immunoSEQ multiplex PCR; TCRdb stores just in-frame clones and leaves some out. Counted here are approximately 23,000 clones, 85% to 90% occurring once; the ten biggest clones make up about an eighth. Study results and limitations: Uninvolved adjacent lung showed peak T cell clonality, exceeding tumor. Researchers found a median around 57 of the top 100 tumor clones in adjacent lung. Higher T cell density in the blood was associated with longer overall survival, whereas higher adjacent-lung clonality associated with shorter survival. Tumor samples were not multi-region, leaving intratumor heterogeneity unexcluded.

The V call is TRBV28, the J call TRBJ1-2, with 7 bases aligning to TRBD1. The sample consisted of peripheral blood, taken before any cancer treatment. The TCR originated in a male donor at least 60 years old with stage I lung adenocarcinoma. Here the CDR3 DNA reads TGTGCCAGCAGTCCAATGGGACAGTCATATGGCTACACCTTC. Amino acid sequence: CASSPMGQSYGYTF.